Below are 28 T cell receptor beta chains sequenced from a single sample in a study of shared clonotypes between healthy human individuals. Profiling relied on immunoSEQ multiplex PCR, and the TCRdb table lists in-frame clones only, not all of them. Of about 2.1 million clones listed, under 95% are singletons. Positively selected for CCR7, the CD45RO-negative cells used as naive CD8 cells excluded terminally differentiated effector memory CD45RA+ cells. Source material: naive CD8+ T cells from PBMCs. The receptors originated from a man younger than 35 in good health. Some clones in this sample may be carry-over from other donors' samples.

V is TRBV30 and J is TRBJ2-3, with TRBD2 matching 7 bases. The CDR3 loop spans 13 amino acids. Looked up from germline, CDR1 is GTSNPN and CDR2 is SVGIG (reference sequence). DNA of the CDR3: TGTGCACCGGTGAGGGGAGGGCAAGATACGCAGTATTTT. It specifies CAPVRGGQDTQYF.

The chain is built from TRBV6-1 and TRBJ1-1; weak D call: TRBD1 (5 bases). Germline V lookup: CDR1 MNHNS, CDR2 SASEGT. Trimming removed 2 bases at V and 8 bases at J, with 12 bases between. This CDR3 has 13 residues. The CDR3 spells CASSELAGLEAFF. The CDR3, as DNA: TGTGCCAGCAGTGAATTGGCGGGGCTCGAAGCTTTCTTT.

The chain combines TRBV5-6 with TRBJ2-1, with 10 bases lining up with TRBD2. V shed 3 bases and J 5 bases; nucleotides not matched to a gene: 5. The CDR3 runs 15 residues. Germline CDR1 is SGHDT and CDR2 is YYEEEE. The CDR3 DNA sequence: TGTGCCAGCAGCTCTAGCGGGAGAGGCGACAATGAGCAGTTCTTC. Its protein is CASSSSGRGDNEQFF.

The V gene is TRBV4-1, the J gene TRBJ1-2; 8 bases map to TRBD1. This CDR3 is 15 amino acids long. Looked up from germline, CDR1 is MGHRA and CDR2 is YSYEKL. The trim removed 1 base at V and 8 bases at J, leaving 9 bases unmatched. CDR3 amino acids: CASSQGVQGAHGYTF. The CDR3 region has the DNA TGCGCCAGCAGCCAAGGTGTGCAGGGGGCGCACGGCTACACCTTC.

This chain uses TRBV2 with TRBJ1-1; D gene uncertain. The V gene lost 2 bases and the J gene lost 1 base, with 14 bases spanning the gap. The CDR3 contains 16 residues. Germline V gene sequence: CDR1 SNHLY, CDR2 FYNNEI. The CDR3 is CASSELHTKANTEAFF. CDR3 in DNA: TGTGCCAGCAGTGAACTCCACACAAAGGCGAACACTGAAGCTTTCTTT. The whole variable domain, remainder taken from reference TRBV2 and TRBJ1-1, is EPEVTQTPSHQVTQMGQEVILRCVPISNHLYFYWYRQILGQKVEFLVSFYNNEISEKSEIFDDQFSVERPDGSNFTLKIRSTKLEDSAMYFCASSELHTKANTEAFFGQGTRLTVV.

This chain links TRBV10-3 with TRBJ2-1, with TRBD1 matching 9 bases. V was pared by 10 bases and J by 10 bases, with 14 bases of the junction left unmatched. The V gene's germline CDR1 is ENHRY and CDR2 SYGVKD. This CDR3 is built from 14 residues. In DNA form, the CDR3 reads TGTGCCACCGCCTGGGACAGGGAGGGATACGAGCAGTTCTTC. It is translated as CATAWDREGYEQFF.

CDR3 nucleotides: TGTGCCAGCAGCTTAGAGCGGGACAGGGCTCAGTACTTC. Translation: CASSLERDRAQYF. The gene calls are TRBV11-2 and TRBJ2-4; the match to TRBD1 covers 9 bases. Germline V lookup: CDR1 SGHAT, CDR2 FQNNGV. This CDR3 is 13 amino acids long. V dropped 0 bases and J dropped 12; count of bases not matched to a gene: 3.

The rearrangement uses TRBV6-5 and TRBJ1-2; 7 bases are shared with TRBD1. Germline V CDR1 and CDR2: MNHEY, SVGAGI. The CDR3 is made up of 15 amino acids. The J segment lost 3 bases and the V segment lost 0 bases, leaving 4 bases of the junction unmatched. CDR3 in amino acids: CASSYSEGAYYGYTF. The DNA for the CDR3 is TGTGCCAGCAGTTACTCGGAGGGGGCTTACTATGGCTACACCTTC.

J is TRBJ2-7 and V is TRBV6-5, with 13 bases lining up with TRBD2. After removal of 3 bases from V and 2 bases from J, the junction contained 4 bases not matched to a gene. Germline V CDR1 and CDR2: MNHEY, SVGAGI. This CDR3 is 16 amino acids long. The CDR3, as DNA: TGTGCCAGCAGTTATAACGGACTAGCGGGGGCCTACGAGCAGTACTTC. This sequence encodes CASSYNGLAGAYEQYF.

The CDR3 DNA reads TGTGCCAGTAGTCCGGCCGGGACGACGAACACCGGGGAGCTGTTTTTT. Its protein product is CASSPAGTTNTGELFF. The V call is TRBV19, the J call TRBJ2-2, with D possibly being TRBD1 or TRBD2 (5 bases each). The CDR3 is 16 residues long. V dropped 5 bases and J dropped 0 bases, with 13 bases sitting between them. Per germline, CDR1 LNHDA and CDR2 SQIVND (reference sequence).

The table lists this clone with a few counts. V gene TRBV10-1 combines with J gene TRBJ1-1; D is uncertain. V lost 2 bases and J lost 11, with 12 bases in between. Germline V gene lookup returns CDR1 WNHNN and CDR2 SYGVQD (reference sequence). The CDR3 has 12 residues. The CDR3 sequence: CASSENGVGAFF. Written as DNA, the CDR3 is TGCGCCAGCAGTGAGAATGGGGTCGGGGCTTTCTTT.

The chain joins TRBV5-8 to TRBJ1-2, with D perhaps TRBD1 (6 bases). Germline assignment: CDR1 SGHTS and CDR2 YDEGEE. CDR3 length: 14 amino acids. Trimming cost V 0 bases and J 2 bases, with 8 bases left between them. The CDR3 DNA reads as TGTGCCAGCAGCTTGGATGACAGGAACTATGGCTACACCTTC. Translated: CASSLDDRNYGYTF.

This clone was found once. One end of the junction fails to match germline, which may point to a read error. The CDR3 loop is CASSSRVESDF. The CDR3 region has the DNA TGTGCCAGCAGTTCCCGGGTGGAGTCGGACTTC. V gene TRBV28 combines with J gene TRBJ2-7; D ambiguous. Germline V lookup: CDR1 MDHEN, CDR2 SYDVKM. This CDR3 is 11 amino acids long.

On this clone itself: This specimen includes other DNA sequences encoding the same CDR3. The chain employs TRBV28 and TRBJ2-7; 10 nucleotides line up with TRBD2. Trimming cost V 6 bases and J 0 bases; bases outside gene matches: 2. This CDR3 is 14 amino acids long. The germline CDR1 and CDR2 sequences are MDHEN and SYDVKM. The CDR3, as DNA: TGTGCCAGCAGCTCTAGCGGGAGCTCCTACGAGCAGTACTTC. This codes for CASSSSGSSYEQYF.

J is TRBJ1-1 and V is TRBV7-9; a weak D match, TRBD1 (5 bases). V shed 7 bases and J shed 8 bases, with 23 bases lying between them. The CDR3 extends over 15 amino acids. CDR1 is SEHNR, CDR2 FQNEAQ, per germline (reference sequence). CDR3 nucleotide sequence: TGTGCCAGCACCCCCGGGCGGGGACCGAGGAGGGAAGCTTTCTTT. Amino acids: CASTPGRGPRREAFF.

This CDR3 is CASSLVAGPFENTEAFF. CDR3 nucleotides: TGTGCCAGCAGCTTAGTGGCCGGACCCTTTGAGAACACTGAAGCTTTCTTT. The chain uses TRBV7-9 and TRBJ1-1; D uncertain. V lost 1 base to trimming and J lost 1 base, with 16 bases between them. Germline assignment: CDR1 SEHNR and CDR2 FQNEAQ (reference sequence). CDR3 size: 17 residues.

The chain couples TRBV27 to TRBJ2-6; D could derive from TRBD1 or TRBD2 (6 bases each). The CDR3 is 15 residues long. The germline V and J ends were trimmed by 4 bases and 2 bases, with 9 bases remaining between them. The germline V gene encodes CDR1 MNHEY and CDR2 SMNVEV (reference sequence). The CDR3 sequence: CASSSRGPGANVLTF. The CDR3 DNA sequence: TGTGCCAGCAGTTCACGGGGGCCTGGGGCCAACGTCCTGACTTTC.

V usage is TRBV9 and J usage is TRBJ2-3; a weak D match, TRBD2 (5 bases). This CDR3 spans 16 amino acids. Germline loops: CDR1 SGDLS, CDR2 YYNGEE. V lost 0 bases and J 2 bases, leaving 13 bases between the germline ends. CDR3 in amino acids: CASSVVGRGSTDTQYF. CDR3 bases: TGTGCCAGCAGCGTAGTAGGACGGGGTTCCACAGATACGCAGTATTTT.

Remarks on this clone: This sample also contains other DNA sequences that code for the same CDR3. V usage is TRBV27 and J usage is TRBJ2-1; D is unresolved. Germline V gene lookup returns CDR1 MNHEY and CDR2 SMNVEV (reference sequence). V lost 0 bases to trimming and J lost 4 bases, with 7 bases between them. CDR3 length equals 14 residues. The CDR3 DNA sequence: TGTGCCAGCAGTTTATCCCGACTTTACAATGAGCAGTTCTTC. Translation: CASSLSRLYNEQFF.

This chain uses TRBV4-2 with TRBJ2-7; TRBD1 agrees at 7 bases. CDR3 length: 15 residues. The germline gives CDR1 LGHNA, CDR2 YNFKEQ. The V and J ends lost 5 bases and 0 bases, in that order; junction bases with no gene match: 7. CDR3 sequence (DNA): TGTGCCAGCAGCTCCGGGGCAGGGGGCTCCTACGAGCAGTACTTC. Translation gives CASSSGAGGSYEQYF.

This sequence joins TRBV28 and TRBJ1-1; 7 positions match TRBD1. Germline CDR1 reads MDHEN; CDR2 reads SYDVKM. Unmatched junction bases numbered 12, after V lost 5 bases and J lost 6 bases. The CDR3 has 15 residues. The DNA of the CDR3 is TGTGCCAGCAGTCGAACAGGGGAGAAAAACGCTGAAGCTTTCTTT. This codes for CASSRTGEKNAEAFF.

The chain employs TRBV2 and TRBJ2-3, with TRBD2 matching 13 bases. The trim removed 0 bases at V and 4 bases at J, leaving 7 bases unmatched. In germline, CDR1 is SNHLY, CDR2 FYNNEI. This CDR3 has 18 amino acids. The CDR3: CASSEAPWTSGSPDTQYF. CDR3 DNA: TGTGCCAGCAGTGAAGCCCCTTGGACTAGCGGGAGCCCAGATACGCAGTATTTT.

This clone showed up just once. The chain couples TRBV7-9 to TRBJ2-3; 9 bases match TRBD2. The junction had 11 bases not matched to a gene; V was cut back by 5 bases and J by 5 bases. Germline values: CDR1 SEHNR, CDR2 FQNEAQ (reference sequence). CDR3 length equals 16 residues. CDR3 sequence: CASSSLAGVGRDTQYF. CDR3 DNA: TGTGCCAGCAGCAGCTTAGCGGGAGTAGGTAGAGATACGCAGTATTTT.

V and J are TRBV2 and TRBJ1-5; D not certain. V lost 4 bases, J lost 6 bases, and 22 bases lay in between. This CDR3 is built from 17 residues. The germline gives CDR1 SNHLY, CDR2 FYNNEI. CDR3 loop: CASSVSQEVGRRQPQHF. CDR3 DNA sequence: TGTGCCAGCAGTGTTTCCCAAGAAGTTGGCCGGCGTCAGCCCCAGCATTTT.

The J gene is TRBJ2-1, the V gene TRBV28; a possible D gene is TRBD2 (5 bases). The V gene's germline CDR1 is MDHEN and CDR2 SYDVKM. Between the trimmed V and J ends, which lost 6 bases and 3 bases, there was a span of 12 bases. CDR3 length: 14 residues. CDR3 residues: CASRRGTIYNEQFF. CDR3 bases: TGTGCCAGCAGACGGGGAACAATCTACAATGAGCAGTTCTTC. Full variable domain (remainder filled in from reference TRBV28 and TRBJ2-1): DVKVTQSSRYLVKRTGEKVFLECVQDMDHENMFWYRQDPGLGLRLIYFSYDVKMKEKGDIPEGYSVSREKKERFSLILESASTNQTSMYLCASRRGTIYNEQFFGPGTRLTVL.

The chain couples TRBV28 to TRBJ2-1; TRBD2 matches 7 bases. CDR3 size: 17 residues. J lost 4 bases, V lost 2 bases, and 11 bases had no gene match. Germline V gene data show CDR1 as MDHEN and CDR2 as SYDVKM. The chain's CDR3 is CASSLGRAGYQYNEQFF. For the CDR3, the DNA is TGTGCCAGCAGTTTAGGTCGAGCGGGATACCAGTACAATGAGCAGTTCTTC.

The V call is TRBV28, the J call TRBJ2-7; D is possibly TRBD1 (6 bases). Germline V gene data show CDR1 as MDHEN and CDR2 as SYDVKM. Trimming cost V 6 bases and J 2 bases, with 17 bases left between them. CDR3 size: 15 residues. The CDR3 loop reads CASSSWTASTYEQYF. Written as DNA, the CDR3 is TGTGCCAGCAGCTCCTGGACAGCCAGTACCTACGAGCAGTACTTC.

CDR3 in amino acids: CASSFRLTGNYEQYF. The DNA of the CDR3 is TGTGCCAGCAGCTTTCGGCTTACAGGGAATTACGAGCAGTACTTC. This chain uses TRBV5-8 with TRBJ2-7; the D gene is possibly TRBD1 (6 bases). The CDR3 has 15 residues. V lost 2 bases, J lost 4 bases, and 16 bases lay in between. Looked up from germline, CDR1 is SGHTS and CDR2 is YDEGEE.